The 25 T cell receptor beta chains given below trace back to one sample, sequenced in a study of cytomegalovirus exposure and HLA in healthy donors (dated by TCRdb to the late 2010s). To prepare the library, the immunoSEQ multiplex PCR assay was applied. For the multiplex PCR, a mixture combining 60 forward primers for TCR Vbeta segments and 13 reverse primers for TCR Jbeta segments was used. The source is immuneACCESS, and TCRdb retained only in-frame sequences with V and J called. Part of the clones is not carried over; for the studies checked, unresolved V genes explain less than half of this, and the remainder is unexplained. This sample has around 130,000 clones in its table, and approximately 68% of those were observed once. Of the sample, 1.6% falls within the top ten clones. Sequencing was done on a sample of PBMCs. The receptors here all came from a man younger than 45 in good health and CMV-seropositive.

The CDR3 sequence: CASTTSAGSNQPQHF. CDR3 sequence (DNA): TGTGCCAGCACCACCTCAGCGGGGAGCAATCAGCCCCAGCATTTT. The chain recombines TRBV28 with TRBJ1-5, with D uncertain. Trimming shortened V by 7 bases and J by 1 base, and 14 bases separated the two germline ends. In germline, CDR1 is MDHEN, CDR2 SYDVKM. This CDR3 region has 15 residues.

V and J are TRBV9 and TRBJ1-1; D unresolved. The CDR3 length is 15 residues. V lost 4 bases, J lost 4 bases, and 17 bases lay in between. Per germline, CDR1 SGDLS and CDR2 YYNGEE. The CDR3 loop is CASSTDVAGSTEAFF. DNA for the CDR3: TGTGCCAGCAGCACAGACGTCGCAGGTAGCACTGAAGCTTTCTTT.

This clone was counted between two and nine times. CDR3 in DNA: TGTGCCAGCAGCCGGCGGATCAGCTCCTACGAGCAGTACTTC. This codes for CASSRRISSYEQYF. V and J are TRBV28 and TRBJ2-7; D remains unclear. This CDR3 is built from 14 residues. V was clipped by 6 bases and J by 0 bases, with 12 bases between them. CDR1 is MDHEN, CDR2 SYDVKM, per germline.

The chain employs TRBV27 and TRBJ2-5; tentatively, D is TRBD1 (6 bases). The V end was cut by 6 bases, the J end by 5 bases, with 16 bases between. CDR1 and CDR2 from the germline V gene are MNHEY and SMNVEV (reference sequence). This CDR3 spans 14 amino acids. CDR3 protein: CASSRLGAGETQYF. CDR3 bases: TGTGCCAGCAGCCGCTTGGGGGCCGGGGAGACCCAGTACTTC.

This chain connects TRBV5-6 to TRBJ2-7; D might be TRBD2 (5 bases). This CDR3 region has 12 residues. Between the trimmed V and J ends, which lost 1 base and 9 bases, there was a span of 11 bases. Germline V gene lookup returns CDR1 SGHDT and CDR2 YYEEEE. Here the CDR3 reads CASSLRLAGQYF. CDR3 in DNA: TGTGCCAGCAGCTTGCGGCTAGCAGGGCAGTACTTC.

The V call is TRBV11-2, the J call TRBJ2-1; D possibly corresponds to TRBD2 (5 bases). The CDR3 covers 16 residues. The germline V gene has CDR1 SGHAT and CDR2 FQNNGV. V was shortened by 5 bases and J by 0 bases, with 14 bases between the two germline ends. CDR3 protein: CASSRVSGSSYNEQFF. DNA for the CDR3: TGTGCCAGCAGCCGAGTCAGCGGAAGCTCCTACAATGAGCAGTTCTTC.

This rearrangement joins TRBV4-3 to TRBJ2-1; TRBD2 might be the D (5 bases). This CDR3 is 17 amino acids long. Germline-derived CDR1 and CDR2 are LGHNA and YSLEER. Trimming left V 3 bases short and J 4 bases short, with 19 bases between. This CDR3 is CASSQDPSSGSYNEQFF. In DNA form, the CDR3 reads TGCGCCAGCAGCCAGGATCCTAGCTCCGGGTCTTACAATGAGCAGTTCTTC.

This chain links TRBV11-2 with TRBJ2-2, with 11 bases aligning to TRBD2. Germline-derived CDR1 and CDR2 are SGHAT and FQNNGV. The length of the CDR3 is 16 residues. The J segment lost 1 base and the V segment lost 5 bases, leaving 3 bases of the junction unmatched. CDR3 nucleotide sequence: TGTGCCAGCAGCAAGGGACTAGCGGTGAACACCGGGGAGCTGTTTTTT. Protein product: CASSKGLAVNTGELFF.

This clone was recorded at least ten times. The chain uses TRBV7-8 and TRBJ1-4; TRBD1 aligns across 7 bases. J was trimmed by 6 bases and V by 2 bases; bases with no gene match: 3. Germline CDR1 is SGHVS and CDR2 is FQNEAQ. The length of the CDR3 is 14 residues. The CDR3 loop is CASSLTGADEKLFF. The CDR3 DNA reads TGTGCCAGCAGCTTAACAGGGGCGGATGAAAAACTGTTTTTT. Based on the CDR3 plus reference TRBV7-8 and TRBJ1-4, the full variable domain is GAGVSQSPRYKVAKRGQDVALRCDPISGHVSLFWYQQALGQGPEFLTYFQNEAQLDKSGLPSDRFFAERPEGSVSTLKIQRTQQEDSAVYLCASSLTGADEKLFFGSGTQLSVL.

J is TRBJ1-2 and V is TRBV27; 7 bases line up with TRBD1. Germline trimming cut 2 bases from V and 7 bases from J; bases unmatched to any gene: 7. CDR1 and CDR2 from the germline V gene are MNHEY and SMNVEV (reference sequence). The CDR3 consists of 14 residues. In DNA, the CDR3 is TGTGCCAGCAGTTTAGACAGGGAATACAGTGGCTACACCTTC. As protein: CASSLDREYSGYTF.

The chain links TRBV5-1 to TRBJ2-5; 7 nucleotides match TRBD1. Germline CDR1 reads SGHRS; CDR2 reads YFSETQ. The CDR3 has 15 residues. V trimming: 4 bases; J trimming: 2 bases; junction bases outside the gene matches: 8. Here the CDR3 DNA reads TGCGCCAGCAGCGCAACCAGGGGGATTCAAGAGACCCAGTACTTC. Translated, it gives CASSATRGIQETQYF.

This clone was detected a few times. The chain recombines TRBV7-9 with TRBJ1-2; tentatively, D is TRBD1 (5 bases). CDR1 and CDR2 (germline): SEHNR, FQNEAQ (reference sequence). V shed 4 bases and J shed 6 bases, with 15 bases lying between them. The CDR3 runs 14 residues. CDR3 DNA: TGTGCCAGCAGCTACCCACTGGGGGGGGATGGCTACACCTTC. This codes for CASSYPLGGDGYTF.

This clone has only one observation. The chain uses TRBV5-1 and TRBJ2-7; D unresolved. With 2 bases removed from V and 7 bases from J, the gap between germline ends came to 7 bases. Looked up from germline, CDR1 is SGHRS and CDR2 is YFSETQ. The CDR3 runs to 11 residues. CDR3 nucleotides: TGCGCCAGCAGCTTTGGCGGAGAGCAGTACTTC. Translated: CASSFGGEQYF.

In this sample, this clone turned up a few times. The chain is built from TRBV6-5 and TRBJ2-7, with 9 nucleotides matching TRBD1. Germline CDR1 reads MNHEY; CDR2 reads SVGAGI. Germline trimming cut 5 bases from V and 5 bases from J; bases unmatched to any gene: 10. The CDR3 is 15 amino acids. The CDR3 protein is CASSNRWDRVDEQYF. The CDR3 DNA is TGTGCCAGCAGTAACCGCTGGGACAGGGTCGACGAGCAGTACTTC.

The chain carries TRBV5-1 and TRBJ1-1; the D is unclear. The germline V gene has CDR1 SGHRS and CDR2 YFSETQ. The CDR3 has 13 amino acids. Trimming pared 4 bases from V and 3 bases from J, leaving 10 bases between. For the CDR3, the DNA is TGCGCCAGCAGCGAGGGATTCGACACTGAAGCTTTCTTT. Translated: CASSEGFDTEAFF.

V gene TRBV7-3 combines with J gene TRBJ2-3; 7 bases agree with TRBD2. Germline trimming cut 5 bases from V and 6 bases from J; bases unmatched to any gene: 11. Germline lookup yields CDR1 SGHTA and CDR2 FQGTGA. This CDR3 has 15 residues. In nucleotides, the CDR3 is TGTGCCAGCAGCCATCTAGCGGAGGGTACCGATACGCAGTATTTT. Protein sequence: CASSHLAEGTDTQYF.

This clone showed up just once. This chain joins TRBV28 and TRBJ1-2; D is unclear. The V end was cut by 5 bases, the J end by 3 bases, with 16 bases between. CDR3 size: 15 residues. The germline V gene encodes CDR1 MDHEN and CDR2 SYDVKM. The CDR3 region has the DNA TGTGCCAGCAGTCCATATTTGAACCTATACTATGGCTACACCTTC. Protein: CASSPYLNLYYGYTF.

The rearrangement links TRBV5-4 to TRBJ2-1, with a weak D call TRBD1 (6 bases). The CDR3 covers 14 residues. V lost 6 bases and J lost 3, with 13 bases in between. Germline V lookup: CDR1 SGHNT, CDR2 YYREEE (reference sequence). CDR3 sequence (DNA): TGTGCCAGCATGATAGGCAGGGGCTACAATGAGCAGTTCTTC. This sequence encodes CASMIGRGYNEQFF.

The chain joins TRBV27 to TRBJ2-1; 11 positions agree with TRBD2. V shed 4 bases, J shed 5 bases, and the junction held 1 base outside the gene matches. Germline CDR1 and CDR2: MNHEY and SMNVEV (reference sequence). The CDR3 length is 14 residues. CDR3 region: CASSWTSGHNEQFF. The CDR3, as DNA: TGTGCCAGCAGTTGGACTAGCGGGCACAATGAGCAGTTCTTC.

The chain couples TRBV11-2 to TRBJ2-7, with D perhaps matching TRBD1 (6 bases). V lost 5 bases to trimming and J lost 1 base, with 15 bases between them. The CDR3 runs to 15 residues. Germline V gene lookup returns CDR1 SGHAT and CDR2 FQNNGV. CDR3 coding DNA: TGTGCCAGCAGCGTACAGGGCGCAAGTTCCTACGAGCAGTACTTC. Protein product: CASSVQGASSYEQYF.

The V gene is TRBV6-6, the J gene TRBJ1-1; D might be TRBD1 (6 bases). Germline V gene data show CDR1 as MNHNY and CDR2 as SVGAGI (reference sequence). Trimming removed 7 bases at V and 1 base at J, with 16 bases between. This CDR3 comprises 15 residues. In nucleotides, the CDR3 is TGTGCCAGCACCGGAACGGGACACAAGAACACTGAAGCTTTCTTT. This gives the protein CASTGTGHKNTEAFF.

The V call is TRBV7-9, the J call TRBJ2-3; 11 bases match TRBD2. The CDR3 length is 15 residues. Germline loops: CDR1 SEHNR, CDR2 FQNEAQ (reference sequence). V lost 4 bases to trimming and J lost 6 bases; unmatched junction nucleotides: 6. DNA for the CDR3: TGTGCCAGCAGCTCGACTAGCGGGAAAGGGGATACGCAGTATTTT. Translating gives CASSSTSGKGDTQYF.

The chain links TRBV18 to TRBJ1-5; TRBD1 might be the D (6 bases). The germline gives CDR1 KGHSH, CDR2 LQKENI. CDR3 length: 16 residues. The germline V and J ends were trimmed by 2 bases and 1 base, with 12 bases remaining between them. The CDR3 here is CASSPSTGPSNQPQHF. The CDR3 DNA reads as TGTGCCAGCTCACCAAGTACAGGGCCGAGCAATCAGCCCCAGCATTTT.

Comments on this clone: Germline and junction disagree at one end, which may indicate a read error. Other nucleotide sequences from this sample produce the same CDR3. This sequence joins TRBV5-1 and TRBJ2-7, with 8 bases fitting TRBD1. Germline-derived CDR1 and CDR2 are SGHRS and YFSETQ. This CDR3 comprises 17 residues. The CDR3 nucleotides are TGCGCCAGCAGCTTTAAGCCCGGGACAGGTCCTACCTATGAGCAGTACTTC. It specifies CASSFKPGTGPTYEQYF.

This clone was counted only a few times. The genes are TRBV27 and TRBJ2-3; D is unclear. From germline, CDR1 is MNHEY and CDR2 SMNVEV (reference sequence). Trimming cost V 1 base and J 3 bases, with 8 bases left between them. The CDR3 totals 14 residues. The CDR3 loop is CASSLWPPTDTQYF. Here the CDR3 DNA reads TGTGCCAGCAGTTTATGGCCCCCGACAGATACGCAGTATTTT.